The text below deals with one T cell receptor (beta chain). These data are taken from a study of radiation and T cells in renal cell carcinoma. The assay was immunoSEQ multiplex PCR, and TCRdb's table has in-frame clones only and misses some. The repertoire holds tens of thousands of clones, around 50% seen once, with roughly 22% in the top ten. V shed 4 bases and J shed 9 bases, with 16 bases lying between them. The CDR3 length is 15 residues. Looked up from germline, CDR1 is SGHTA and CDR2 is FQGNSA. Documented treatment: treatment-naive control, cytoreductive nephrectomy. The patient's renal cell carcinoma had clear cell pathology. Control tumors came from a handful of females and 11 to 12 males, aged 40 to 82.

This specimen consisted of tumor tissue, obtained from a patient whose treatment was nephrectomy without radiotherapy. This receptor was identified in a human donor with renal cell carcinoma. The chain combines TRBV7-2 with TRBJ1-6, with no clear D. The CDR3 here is CASSSPLGEGSPLHF. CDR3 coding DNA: TGTGCCAGCAGCTCCCCTCTTGGCGAGGGTTCACCCCTCCACTTT.